This T cell receptor (beta chain) is from a study of blood T cell repertoires in COVID-19. Study-wide context: From T cells, B-cell-depleted T cells, or PBMCs came the material, which was cDNA or gDNA.

The germline CDR1 and CDR2 sequences are SGHDT and YYEEEE. The V and J ends lost 2 bases and 0 bases respectively, with 5 bases between them. This CDR3 region has 13 residues. Measured with immunoSEQ multiplex PCR; TCRdb has only the in-frame clones, and not every one. The sample includes approximately 75,000 clones, more than 80% of them seen just once. The sequenced sample was peripheral blood. The J gene is TRBJ1-1, the V gene TRBV5-6; D remains ambiguous. This TCR was recovered from a human donor in a cohort sampled during active COVID-19. CDR3 sequence: CASSFDMNTEAFF. The DNA for the CDR3 is TGTGCCAGCAGCTTTGACATGAACACTGAAGCTTTCTTT.